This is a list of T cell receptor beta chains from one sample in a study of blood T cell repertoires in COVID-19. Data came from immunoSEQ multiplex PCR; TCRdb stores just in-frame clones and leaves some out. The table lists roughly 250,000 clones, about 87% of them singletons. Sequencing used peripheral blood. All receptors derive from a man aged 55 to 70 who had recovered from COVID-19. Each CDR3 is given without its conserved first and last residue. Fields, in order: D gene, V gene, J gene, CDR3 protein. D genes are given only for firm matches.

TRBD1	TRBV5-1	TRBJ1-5	ASSSTGGNQPQH
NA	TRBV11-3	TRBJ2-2	ASSPNRGAGTGELF
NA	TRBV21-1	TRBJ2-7	ASSTAYCPGTGGLNEQY
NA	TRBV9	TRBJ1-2	ASSATGTRYYGYT
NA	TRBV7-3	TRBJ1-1	ASSPQGGGWTEAF
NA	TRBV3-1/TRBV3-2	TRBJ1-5	ASSQREGQPQH
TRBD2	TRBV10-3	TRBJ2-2	ATAGGQNTGELF
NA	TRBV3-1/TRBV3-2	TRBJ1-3	ASSQAFGLTGNTIY
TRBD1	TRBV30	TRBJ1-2	AWSAGGAGGYT
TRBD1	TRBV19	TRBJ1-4	ASTVPGTGGEKLF
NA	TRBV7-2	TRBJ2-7	ASSLGGQVGEQY
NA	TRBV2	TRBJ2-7	ASSEAREPLP
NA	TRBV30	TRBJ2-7	AFSAERSEQY
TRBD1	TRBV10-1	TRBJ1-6	ASSESRAGGSPLH
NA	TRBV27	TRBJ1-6	ASSLWGGDNSPLH
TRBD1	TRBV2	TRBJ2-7	ASSEAVPSDRGLTYEQY
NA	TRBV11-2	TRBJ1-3	ASSPGDWSGNTIY
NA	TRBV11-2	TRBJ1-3	ASSDPQAYSGNTIY
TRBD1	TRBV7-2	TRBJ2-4	ASSSADRGQGNIQY
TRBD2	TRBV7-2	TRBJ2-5	ASSPSGGQETQY
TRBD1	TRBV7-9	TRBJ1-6	ASSRAGQGLNSPLH
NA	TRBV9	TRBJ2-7	ASSVAPEGTSYEQY